A single sample is the source of the 30 T cell receptor beta chains below, sequenced in a study of OX40 agonist ivuxolimab in advanced cancers. Assay: immunoSEQ multiplex PCR; the TCRdb copy retains only in-frame clones and omits some. The sample has 31,000 or so clones, over 80% seen once. The source material was CD4+ or CD8+ T cells sorted from blood, sampled in a trial of the OX40 agonist ivuxolimab. These receptors originate from an adult with an advanced solid tumor such as melanoma, head and neck, liver or kidney cancer.

The chain carries TRBV29-1 and TRBJ1-2; 10 positions match TRBD1. Germline V gives CDR1 SQVTM, CDR2 ANQGSEA. The CDR3 runs to 12 residues. The CDR3 bases are TGCAGTGGGACAGGGGCGAAGCTAGGCTACACCTTC. Its translation is CSGTGAKLGYTF.

V gene TRBV27 combines with J gene TRBJ2-4; D may correspond to TRBD1 or TRBD2 (5 bases each). There are 14 residues in the CDR3. The V end lost 7 bases, the J end lost 0 bases, and 10 bases lay between the germline ends. Germline V CDR1 and CDR2: MNHEY, SMNVEV (reference sequence). The CDR3 loop is CASKVGGAKNIQYF. CDR3 DNA: TGTGCCAGCAAAGTTGGGGGAGCCAAAAACATTCAGTACTTC.

This clone appeared a single time. The chain is built from TRBV7-8 and TRBJ2-3; the D gene is possibly TRBD2 (6 bases). The ends were cut back, 5 bases at V and 1 base at J, with 10 bases in the middle. Germline lookup yields CDR1 SGHVS and CDR2 FQNEAQ. This CDR3 is built from 14 residues. CDR3 nucleotides: TGTGCCAGCAGCCCGGGAGAACGCACAGATACGCAGTATTTT. It codes for CASSPGERTDTQYF.

The chain has TRBV19 and TRBJ1-1, with D unclear. V was cut by 8 bases and J by 0 bases, with 10 bases left in between. Germline CDR1 and CDR2: LNHDA and SQIVND (reference sequence). This CDR3 contains 13 residues. CDR3 nucleotide sequence: TGTGCCAGTGGCCCGTCGGTGAACACTGAAGCTTTCTTT. It yields the protein CASGPSVNTEAFF.

The V gene is TRBV15, the J gene TRBJ1-2; 7 nucleotides agree with TRBD1. Trimming cost V 1 base and J 4 bases; bases outside gene matches: 12. The CDR3 consists of 17 residues. Germline V gene sequence: CDR1 LNHNV, CDR2 YYDKDF (reference sequence). CDR3 nucleotide sequence: TGTGCCACCAGCAGAGTGGGGATACAGGGGCCAATCTATGGCTACACCTTC. It codes for CATSRVGIQGPIYGYTF.

This sequence joins TRBV11-1 and TRBJ1-1; 10 bases agree with TRBD1. Germline V lookup: CDR1 SGHAT, CDR2 FQDESV (reference sequence). Trimming cost V 5 bases and J 5 bases; bases outside gene matches: 14. This CDR3 region has 17 residues. The CDR3 sequence is CASSPLRDRGSPTEAFF. The DNA of the CDR3 is TGTGCCAGCAGCCCGCTCCGGGACAGGGGTTCTCCGACTGAAGCTTTCTTT.

V and J are TRBV7-9 and TRBJ2-1, with 7 bases that match TRBD1. The CDR3 length is 12 residues. Germline V gene lookup returns CDR1 SEHNR and CDR2 FQNEAQ (reference sequence). With 8 bases clipped from V and 12 bases from J, the junction kept 10 bases outside the gene matches. The CDR3 region is CASVPRDSTQFF. CDR3 sequence (DNA): TGTGCCAGCGTTCCCCGGGACAGCACGCAGTTCTTC. The full variable domain, its missing parts supplied by reference TRBV7-9 and TRBJ2-1, is DTGVSQNPRHKITKRGQNVTFRCDPISEHNRLYWYRQTLGQGPEFLTYFQNEAQLEKSRLLSDRFSAERPKGSFSTLEIQRTEQGDSAMYLCASVPRDSTQFFGPGTRLTVL.

J is TRBJ1-2 and V is TRBV4-1; no firm D call. V dropped 1 base and J dropped 3 bases, with 6 bases sitting between them. This CDR3 spans 13 amino acids. Germline values: CDR1 MGHRA, CDR2 YSYEKL. CDR3 amino acids: CASSQVVYYGYTF. The CDR3 nucleotides are TGCGCCAGCAGCCAAGTGGTATACTATGGCTACACCTTC.

The chain uses TRBV9 and TRBJ1-3, with no clear D. The CDR3 consists of 15 residues. V was shortened by 3 bases and J by 5 bases, with 15 bases between the two germline ends. CDR1 is SGDLS and CDR2 is YYNGEE in the germline V gene. This chain's CDR3 is CASSATDGFRNTIYF. CDR3 coding DNA: TGTGCCAGCAGCGCAACAGACGGATTTAGAAACACCATATATTTT.

V gene TRBV7-3 combines with J gene TRBJ1-1; perhaps TRBD1 as D (6 bases). The CDR3 totals 15 residues. Trimming shortened V by 1 base and J by 0 bases, and 9 bases separated the two germline ends. Per germline, CDR1 SGHTA and CDR2 FQGTGA. The DNA for the CDR3 is TGTGCCAGCAGCTTAATAGGGGGTATGAACACTGAAGCTTTCTTT. Translation gives CASSLIGGMNTEAFF.

The chain joins TRBV9 to TRBJ2-3; TRBD1 matches 9 bases. This CDR3 comprises 15 residues. V gave up 4 bases and J gave up 4 bases; unmatched junction bases: 7. Germline assignment: CDR1 SGDLS and CDR2 YYNGEE. CDR3 bases: TGTGCCAGCAGCCCGGGACAGGGAATCGCAGATACGCAGTATTTT. Amino acid sequence: CASSPGQGIADTQYF.

The chain links TRBV4-1 to TRBJ2-1; no clear D. Germline CDR1 is MGHRA and CDR2 is YSYEKL. V lost 1 base to trimming and J lost 3 bases, with 10 bases between them. The CDR3 consists of 15 residues. The CDR3 DNA sequence: TGCGCCAGCAGCCAAGTTACTGGTGTCTACAATGAGCAGTTCTTC. This sequence encodes CASSQVTGVYNEQFF.

As to this clone: Likely a read error: the CDR3 ends without its conserved phenylalanine or tryptophan. This rearrangement joins TRBV7-9 to TRBJ1-1, with D unresolved. Germline lookup yields CDR1 SEHNR and CDR2 FQNEAQ (reference sequence). Between the trimmed V and J ends, which lost 1 base and 6 bases, there was a span of 6 bases. CDR3 length equals 12 residues. The CDR3 spells CASSLVFAEAFL. The CDR3 DNA sequence: TGTGCCAGCAGCTTAGTTTTCGCTGAAGCTTTCCTT.

The V call is TRBV4-3, the J call TRBJ1-1, with TRBD1 matching 7 bases. The CDR3 has 17 amino acids. The germline V gene encodes CDR1 LGHNA and CDR2 YSLEER. V trimming: 0 bases; J trimming: 1 base; junction bases outside the gene matches: 8. This CDR3 reads CASSQEGQTVQNTEAFF. CDR3 nucleotides: TGCGCCAGCAGCCAAGAGGGACAGACGGTACAGAACACTGAAGCTTTCTTT.

This sequence joins TRBV7-9 and TRBJ2-3; TRBD2 aligns across 10 bases. CDR1 is SEHNR and CDR2 is FQNEAQ in the germline V gene (reference sequence). V gave up 5 bases and J gave up 1 base; unmatched junction bases: 9. The CDR3 has 17 amino acids. CDR3 sequence: CASSPSLAGAGTDTQYF. In nucleotides, the CDR3 is TGTGCCAGCAGCCCTTCTCTAGCGGGGGCCGGCACAGATACGCAGTATTTT.

V is TRBV4-3 and J is TRBJ2-7, with D uncertain. V was pared by 0 bases and J by 6 bases, with 12 bases between. Germline V CDR1 and CDR2: LGHNA, YSLEER. The CDR3 has 14 residues. The CDR3 loop is CASSQENVHFEQYF. In nucleotides, the CDR3 is TGCGCCAGCAGCCAAGAAAATGTCCACTTCGAGCAGTACTTC.

The J gene is TRBJ1-1, the V gene TRBV29-1, with no clear D. CDR3 length equals 15 residues. Germline V gene data show CDR1 as SQVTM and CDR2 as ANQGSEA. Trimming shortened V by 0 bases and J by 2 bases, and 13 bases separated the two germline ends. CDR3 region: CSVEDQRRLNTEAFF. The CDR3 DNA reads as TGCAGCGTTGAAGATCAAAGACGCCTCAACACTGAAGCTTTCTTT.

This clone was seen a handful of times. The chain links TRBV4-1 to TRBJ1-1; 7 nucleotides match TRBD1. CDR3 length: 16 amino acids. J was trimmed by 1 base and V by 2 bases; bases with no gene match: 7. CDR1 and CDR2 (germline): MGHRA, YSYEKL. CDR3 bases: TGCGCCAGCAGCCAACCAACAGGGGTTGAGAACACTGAAGCTTTCTTT. It codes for CASSQPTGVENTEAFF.

This chain joins TRBV30 and TRBJ2-5; D ambiguous. CDR1 is GTSNPN, CDR2 SVGIG, per germline (reference sequence). The V end was cut by 0 bases, the J end by 0 bases, with 8 bases between. The CDR3 spans 14 residues. The CDR3 sequence: CAWSVGEYQETQYF. CDR3 nucleotides: TGTGCCTGGAGTGTTGGAGAGTACCAAGAGACCCAGTACTTC.

V is TRBV4-3 and J is TRBJ2-1; 7 bases are shared with TRBD2. The CDR3 runs 13 residues. CDR1 is LGHNA and CDR2 is YSLEER in the germline V gene. Trimming cost V 4 bases and J 7 bases; bases outside gene matches: 4. In DNA, the CDR3 is TGCGCCAGCAGCCTGCTGCGGGAGAATGAGCAGTTCTTC. Translating it yields CASSLLRENEQFF.

This clone appeared a single time. The genes are TRBV13 and TRBJ1-2, with TRBD1 as a possible D gene (6 bases). V was trimmed by 1 base and J by 5 bases, leaving 11 bases between them. Germline CDR1 is PRHDT and CDR2 is FYEKMQ (reference sequence). CDR3 length equals 14 residues. The CDR3 region is CASSLAGARYGYTF. For the CDR3, the DNA is TGTGCCAGCAGCTTAGCGGGGGCGCGGTATGGCTACACCTTC.

This chain connects TRBV5-4 to TRBJ2-3, with 14 bases lining up with TRBD2. The CDR3 loop spans 19 amino acids. CDR1 and CDR2 from the germline V gene are SGHNT and YYREEE (reference sequence). J gave up 2 bases and V 3 bases, and 11 bases lay outside the gene matches. CDR3 DNA sequence: TGTGCCAGCAGCTCTACAAACGGACTAGCGGGGGGCCCCACAGATACGCAGTATTTT. Residues: CASSSTNGLAGGPTDTQYF.

This sequence joins TRBV11-2 and TRBJ2-1; 9 nucleotides match TRBD2. The CDR3 sequence is 16 residues long. V trimming: 4 bases; J trimming: 3 bases; junction bases outside the gene matches: 7. Germline V gene lookup returns CDR1 SGHAT and CDR2 FQNNGV. CDR3 region: CASSSFGLANYNEQFF. DNA of the CDR3: TGTGCCAGCAGCTCATTTGGACTAGCGAACTACAATGAGCAGTTCTTC.

V and J are TRBV5-1 and TRBJ1-1; 10 bases are shared with TRBD1. This CDR3 is 17 amino acids long. Unmatched junction bases numbered 9, after V lost 0 bases and J lost 4 bases. CDR1 is SGHRS and CDR2 is YFSETQ in the germline V gene. CDR3 DNA sequence: TGCGCCAGCAGCTTGGGGTTGACAGGGGGCGCGGGCACTGAAGCTTTCTTT. It translates to CASSLGLTGGAGTEAFF.

The rearrangement joins TRBV4-1 to TRBJ2-5, with 10 bases identical to TRBD2. Per germline, CDR1 MGHRA and CDR2 YSYEKL. The CDR3 has 17 residues. V dropped 3 bases and J dropped 2; count of bases not matched to a gene: 9. The CDR3: CASSQESSGGLQETQYF. As DNA, the CDR3 is TGCGCCAGCAGCCAGGAGTCTAGCGGGGGCCTTCAAGAGACCCAGTACTTC.

The V gene is TRBV4-1, the J gene TRBJ2-1; perhaps TRBD1 as D (5 bases). The V gene's germline CDR1 is MGHRA and CDR2 YSYEKL. V lost 2 bases and J lost 0, with 14 bases in between. The CDR3 consists of 17 residues. The CDR3 loop is CASSQKIQGSSYNEQFF. CDR3 bases: TGCGCCAGCAGCCAAAAGATTCAGGGCAGCTCCTACAATGAGCAGTTCTTC.

The V and J genes are TRBV27 and TRBJ2-2, with D possibly TRBD1 on 6 matching bases. V was pared by 5 bases and J by 0 bases, with 13 bases between. Germline V gene sequence: CDR1 MNHEY, CDR2 SMNVEV (reference sequence). CDR3 size: 16 residues. CDR3 amino acids: CASSDRTVANTGELFF. CDR3 coding DNA: TGTGCCAGCAGTGACAGGACGGTCGCGAACACCGGGGAGCTGTTTTTT.

The J gene is TRBJ1-1, the V gene TRBV19; D is unclear. Trimming took 6 bases from V and 6 from J, leaving 14 bases between them. Germline-derived CDR1 and CDR2 are LNHDA and SQIVND (reference sequence). This CDR3 has 13 amino acids. CDR3 coding DNA: TGTGCCAGTAGCCCCGGTGCGTCCTCTGAAGCTTTCTTT. This translates into CASSPGASSEAFF.

The chain has TRBV21-1 and TRBJ2-4; the table gives TRBD1 as D, unverified against the DNA. TRBV21-1 is described as a pseudogene. The CDR3 extends over 21 amino acids. DNA of the CDR3: TGTGCCAGCAGCCTTATTTTTGGACAGGGTGGAACGAGTGGAGCCAAAAACATTCAGTACTTC. Translated: CASSLIFGQGGTSGAKNIQYF.

The chain joins TRBV28 to TRBJ1-1, with a weak D call TRBD1 (6 bases). Germline V CDR1 and CDR2: MDHEN, SYDVKM. Trimming removed 5 bases from V and 0 bases from J, with 19 bases in between. CDR3 length equals 17 residues. For the CDR3, the DNA is TGTGCCAGCAGTCTCCCTAGGACAGATATAATGAACACTGAAGCTTTCTTT. Translating gives CASSLPRTDIMNTEAFF. Full variable domain (remainder filled in from reference TRBV28 and TRBJ1-1): DVKVTQSSRYLVKRTGEKVFLECVQDMDHENMFWYRQDPGLGLRLIYFSYDVKMKEKGDIPEGYSVSREKKERFSLILESASTNQTSMYLCASSLPRTDIMNTEAFFGQGTRLTVV.